This TCR beta chain emerged from a study of cytomegalovirus exposure and HLA in healthy donors. Every donor was a healthy person donating bone marrow. Donors sampled were nominally healthy, though unrecorded immune exposures were likely. Primers included in the PCR were 60 Vbeta and 13 Jbeta primers. TCRdb's copy holds only in-frame clones and misses some; the assay was immunoSEQ multiplex PCR. There are roughly 130,000 clones in the sample; just under 75% occur only once, and 5.5% to 8.5% lies in the top ten. Note on this clone: What it binds is unknown.

Study-level results: The study assumed roughly uniform donor sequencing depth for presence/absence analyses. Indistinguishability led to the exclusion of some V segments, TRBV6-2 and TRBV6-3 included.

Germline V lookup: CDR1 LNHDA, CDR2 SQIVND (reference sequence). V dropped 4 bases and J dropped 5; count of bases not matched to a gene: 15. This CDR3 has 18 residues. The TCR sequence derives from a man between 40 and 49 years old in good health and CMV-seropositive. Sequencing used PBMCs. The rearrangement links TRBV19 to TRBJ1-1; 11 nucleotides match TRBD1. CDR3 region: CASSRKSGQGARGTEAFF. For the CDR3, the DNA is TGTGCCAGTAGTAGAAAGTCTGGACAGGGGGCAAGGGGGACTGAAGCTTTCTTT.